The next 25 T cell receptor beta chains were all read from a single sample in a study of blood T cell repertoires in COVID-19. Assay used: immunoSEQ multiplex PCR; TCRdb lists only in-frame clones, some missing. Of approximately 200,000 clones listed, 80% to 90% are singletons. The sample taken for sequencing was PBMCs or T cells enriched from blood (not recorded which). These receptors came from a woman aged 30 to 39 who had been exposed to COVID-19.

V and J are TRBV27 and TRBJ2-3; 12 bases agree with TRBD2. The J segment lost 6 bases and the V segment lost 6 bases, leaving 10 bases of the junction unmatched. The CDR3 covers 16 residues. Germline V gene data show CDR1 as MNHEY and CDR2 as SMNVEV (reference sequence). CDR3 nucleotide sequence: TGTGCCAGCAGCTCCCTAGCGGGGGGGCCCTCCGATACGCAGTATTTT. As protein: CASSSLAGGPSDTQYF.

The chain is built from TRBV30 and TRBJ2-1; 10 bases line up with TRBD2. Per germline, CDR1 GTSNPN and CDR2 SVGIG (reference sequence). This CDR3 comprises 14 residues. The V segment lost 3 bases and the J segment 12 bases; nucleotides outside the gene matches: 11. In DNA form, the CDR3 reads TGTGCCTGGAGAAATCCTAGCGGGGGCTTACGGCAGTTCTTC. Translation gives CAWRNPSGGLRQFF.

The genes are TRBV6-5 and TRBJ2-7, with 8 bases fitting TRBD2. The CDR3 is 16 residues long. The junction had 7 bases not matched to a gene; V was cut back by 0 bases and J by 3 bases. Per the germline V gene, CDR1 is MNHEY and CDR2 is SVGAGI. CDR3 protein: CASSYSKAGGLYEQYF. For the CDR3, the DNA is TGTGCCAGCAGTTACTCGAAGGCGGGGGGCCTCTACGAGCAGTACTTC.

J is TRBJ2-3 and V is TRBV5-1; 7 nucleotides align to TRBD2. With 4 bases clipped from V and 5 bases from J, the junction kept 10 bases outside the gene matches. Germline V gene lookup returns CDR1 SGHRS and CDR2 YFSETQ. The CDR3 sequence is 15 residues long. This chain's CDR3 is CASSLTLGEGDTQYF. For the CDR3, the DNA is TGCGCCAGCAGCCTCACTCTTGGGGAGGGAGATACGCAGTATTTT. The full variable domain, completed using reference TRBV5-1 and TRBJ2-3, is KAGVTQTPRYLIKTRGQQVTLSCSPISGHRSVSWYQQTPGQGLQFLFEYFSETQRNKGNFPGRFSGRQFSNSRSEMNVSTLELGDSALYLCASSLTLGEGDTQYFGPGTRLTVL.

This chain joins TRBV19 and TRBJ1-5; no firm D call. Germline V lookup: CDR1 LNHDA, CDR2 SQIVND (reference sequence). The germline V and J ends were trimmed by 3 bases and 0 bases, with 6 bases remaining between them. This CDR3 is 14 amino acids long. The CDR3 nucleotides are TGTGCCAGTAGTATTCTTCCTAGCAATCAGCCCCAGCATTTT. Amino acid sequence: CASSILPSNQPQHF.

The chain has TRBV11-3 and TRBJ1-1; 7 nucleotides agree with TRBD1. The CDR3 runs 13 residues. Trimming took 2 bases from V and 7 from J; bases not matched to a gene: 4. Germline loops: CDR1 SGHNT, CDR2 YENEEA. The CDR3 DNA sequence: TGTGCCAGCAGCTTAAGGGGGGACAGTGAAGCTTTCTTT. Its protein product is CASSLRGDSEAFF. Drawing the rest from reference TRBV11-3 and TRBJ1-1, the complete variable domain is EAGVVQSPRYKIIEKKQPVAFWCNPISGHNTLYWYLQNLGQGPELLIRYENEEAVDDSQLPKDRFSAERLKGVDSTLKIQPAELGDSAVYLCASSLRGDSEAFFGQGTRLTVV.

This clone was seen only a few times. The rearrangement uses TRBV6-6 and TRBJ1-1, with a weak D call TRBD1 (5 bases). The CDR3 is 14 residues long. Trimming left V 7 bases short and J 0 bases short, with 12 bases between. From germline, CDR1 is MNHNY and CDR2 SVGAGI (reference sequence). CDR3 bases: TGTGCCAGCAATTGGGAGGGGATGAACACTGAAGCTTTCTTT. This codes for CASNWEGMNTEAFF.

The rearrangement links TRBV7-3 to TRBJ2-3, with no clear D. V was trimmed by 2 bases and J by 3 bases, leaving 6 bases between them. Looked up from germline, CDR1 is SGHTA and CDR2 is FQGTGA. The CDR3 totals 13 residues. DNA for the CDR3: TGTGCCAGCAGCTTACGTAAAACAGATACGCAGTATTTT. Its translation is CASSLRKTDTQYF.

The V and J genes are TRBV27 and TRBJ1-2; 8 nucleotides agree with TRBD1. Germline values: CDR1 MNHEY, CDR2 SMNVEV (reference sequence). The CDR3 totals 15 residues. Trimming took 6 bases from V and 0 from J; bases not matched to a gene: 6. The CDR3 loop is CASRADRGANYGYTF. CDR3 sequence (DNA): TGTGCCAGCAGAGCCGACAGGGGCGCTAACTATGGCTACACCTTC.

The chain uses TRBV11-1 and TRBJ1-2; 7 positions agree with TRBD1. From germline, CDR1 is SGHAT and CDR2 FQDESV (reference sequence). The CDR3 has 15 amino acids. The junction had 6 bases not matched to a gene; V was cut back by 3 bases and J by 2 bases. In DNA, the CDR3 is TGTGCCAGCAGCTTCACCCGACAGGGCAACTATGGCTACACCTTC. Amino acids: CASSFTRQGNYGYTF.

CDR3 sequence reads: CASRSTGWGYGYTF. The CDR3 region has the DNA TGTGCCAGCAGGTCGACAGGGTGGGGCTATGGCTACACCTTC. This chain connects TRBV4-2 to TRBJ1-2; 7 positions agree with TRBD1. The length of the CDR3 is 14 residues. Per germline, CDR1 LGHNA and CDR2 YNFKEQ. V shed 6 bases, J shed 4 bases, and the junction held 8 bases outside the gene matches.

The chain is built from TRBV28 and TRBJ2-6, with 7 bases fitting TRBD1. V was clipped by 6 bases and J by 3 bases; unmatched bases: 11. The CDR3 spans 17 residues. Germline V gives CDR1 MDHEN, CDR2 SYDVKM. CDR3 coding DNA: TGTGCCAGCAGGCCTACAGGGGAGTTAAGTGGGGCCAACGTCCTGACTTTC. It encodes CASRPTGELSGANVLTF.

This chain links TRBV18 with TRBJ1-1; 8 bases align to TRBD1. The V segment lost 2 bases and the J segment 6 bases; nucleotides outside the gene matches: 2. The CDR3 runs 13 residues. The V gene's germline CDR1 is KGHSH and CDR2 LQKENI. This CDR3 reads CASSPNRGAEAFF. Here the CDR3 DNA reads TGTGCCAGCTCACCAAACAGGGGGGCTGAAGCTTTCTTT.

This clone has just a few counts. This rearrangement joins TRBV7-9 to TRBJ1-6; 11 nucleotides align to TRBD1. The CDR3 is made up of 15 amino acids. The ends lost 4 bases at V and 7 bases at J; junction bases unmatched: 3. Germline V gene data show CDR1 as SEHNR and CDR2 as FQNEAQ (reference sequence). Here the CDR3 DNA reads TGTGCCAGCAGCTCCTGGACAGGGGGCAATTCACCCCTCCACTTT. This sequence encodes CASSSWTGGNSPLHF.

This clone was picked up one time. The rearrangement links TRBV13 to TRBJ2-2, with D hard to call. With 4 bases removed from V and 0 bases from J, the gap between germline ends came to 15 bases. The CDR3 consists of 17 residues. CDR1 and CDR2 from the germline V gene are PRHDT and FYEKMQ (reference sequence). The CDR3 DNA is TGTGCCAGCAGCTCGGCCTTTGGGCTCCCGAACACCGGGGAGCTGTTTTTT. It translates to CASSSAFGLPNTGELFF.

This chain joins TRBV5-1 and TRBJ1-2; D is unresolved. From germline, CDR1 is SGHRS and CDR2 YFSETQ. Between the trimmed V and J ends, which lost 4 bases and 3 bases, there was a span of 7 bases. The CDR3 totals 12 residues. The CDR3 spells CASSPTDYGYTF. The CDR3 nucleotides read TGCGCCAGCAGCCCTACAGACTATGGCTACACCTTC. Complete variable domain (other parts from reference TRBV5-1 and TRBJ1-2): KAGVTQTPRYLIKTRGQQVTLSCSPISGHRSVSWYQQTPGQGLQFLFEYFSETQRNKGNFPGRFSGRQFSNSRSEMNVSTLELGDSALYLCASSPTDYGYTFGSGTRLTVV.

The chain employs TRBV7-6 and TRBJ1-4, with TRBD1 identical over 8 bases. The CDR3 is 17 amino acids. The V segment lost 2 bases and the J segment 3 bases; nucleotides outside the gene matches: 8. CDR1 and CDR2 (germline): SGHVS, FNYEAQ. CDR3 in amino acids: CASSLRDRRVSNEKLFF. CDR3 in DNA: TGTGCCAGCAGCTTACGGGACAGGAGGGTATCTAATGAAAAACTGTTTTTT.

V is TRBV3-1 (or the pseudogene TRBV3-2) and J is TRBJ2-6; 7 bases align to TRBD1. There are 12 residues in the CDR3. The V gene's germline CDR1 is LGHDT and CDR2 YNNKEL (reference sequence). Unmatched junction bases numbered 4, after V lost 5 bases and J lost 12 bases. The CDR3 here is CASSEQGTVLTF. CDR3 DNA sequence: TGTGCCAGCAGCGAACAGGGGACCGTCCTGACTTTC.

The chain has TRBV18 and TRBJ2-3, with 9 bases lining up with TRBD1. CDR3 length equals 14 residues. V shed 5 bases, J shed 6 bases, and the junction held 6 bases outside the gene matches. Germline V gene data show CDR1 as KGHSH and CDR2 as LQKENI. CDR3 nucleotides: TGTGCCAGCTCAGTCTGGACAGGGGAGGATACGCAGTATTTT. Translation gives CASSVWTGEDTQYF.

The gene calls are TRBV5-1 and TRBJ2-4; TRBD2 agrees at 7 bases. V dropped 10 bases and J dropped 1; count of bases not matched to a gene: 11. Per the germline V gene, CDR1 is SGHRS and CDR2 is YFSETQ. This CDR3 region has 15 residues. The CDR3 here is CASQRGEGAKNIQYF. The CDR3 DNA reads TGCGCCTCCCAACGGGGGGAAGGGGCCAAAAACATTCAGTACTTC.

This chain connects TRBV4-2 to TRBJ1-3, with D unresolved. Germline-derived CDR1 and CDR2 are LGHNA and YNFKEQ. Trimming shortened V by 4 bases and J by 1 base, and 14 bases separated the two germline ends. The CDR3 length is 16 residues. The CDR3 loop reads CASSLKGGSSGNTIYF. CDR3 nucleotides: TGTGCCAGCAGCCTCAAGGGAGGTTCTTCTGGAAACACCATATATTTT.

This rearrangement joins TRBV6-5 to TRBJ1-2, with 10 nucleotides matching TRBD1. The CDR3 is 15 amino acids. Germline-derived CDR1 and CDR2 are MNHEY and SVGAGI. With V trimmed by 6 bases and J by 2 bases, 6 bases remained unmatched. Here the CDR3 reads CASSSTGGPNYGYTF. DNA for the CDR3: TGTGCCAGCAGCTCGACAGGGGGCCCGAACTATGGCTACACCTTC.

This clone was seen a single time. The chain uses TRBV30 and TRBJ2-3; 10 nucleotides agree with TRBD2. V was clipped by 1 base and J by 2 bases; unmatched bases: 3. In germline, CDR1 is GTSNPN, CDR2 SVGIG (reference sequence). CDR3 length equals 15 residues. The CDR3 DNA is TGTGCCTGGAGTGCCCTAGCGGGGGACACAGATACGCAGTATTTT. As protein: CAWSALAGDTDTQYF.

The rearrangement links TRBV9 to TRBJ2-6, with 7 bases fitting TRBD1. This CDR3 is built from 21 residues. With V trimmed by 0 bases and J by 1 base, 16 bases remained unmatched. Germline V lookup: CDR1 SGDLS, CDR2 YYNGEE. The CDR3 bases are TGTGCCAGCAGCGTAGGATTGACGGTGACAGGGTTGGGATCTGGGGCCAACGTCCTGACTTTC. Translated, it gives CASSVGLTVTGLGSGANVLTF.

The V call is TRBV5-1, the J call TRBJ1-4; 8 nucleotides align to TRBD1. The CDR3 length is 14 residues. Per germline, CDR1 SGHRS and CDR2 YFSETQ. Trimming cost V 0 bases and J 12 bases; bases outside gene matches: 7. The CDR3 loop is CASSLASGQGELFF. Here the CDR3 DNA reads TGCGCCAGCAGCTTGGCCTCTGGACAGGGCGAACTGTTTTTT. The variable domain in full, with the rest retrieved from reference TRBV5-1 and TRBJ1-4, is KAGVTQTPRYLIKTRGQQVTLSCSPISGHRSVSWYQQTPGQGLQFLFEYFSETQRNKGNFPGRFSGRQFSNSRSEMNVSTLELGDSALYLCASSLASGQGELFFGSGTQLSVL.